This T cell receptor beta chain appears in the sequencing data of a study of shared clonotypes between healthy human individuals. Study-level information: The donor group consisted of two women and three men, aged 18 to 49. Study results and caveats: Larger richness was generally estimated for naive than memory subsets. Donors were few, which limited the genetic and exposure-history diversity represented.

The authors' processing: In the immunoSEQ data, sequences were junction-only and lacked quality scores, so filtering differed. Only in-frame clones appear in the TCRdb table, and some are missing; sequencing was by immunoSEQ multiplex PCR. V and J calls and clone size are copied from that table; D and trimming were computed from the DNA. The sample lists some 690,000 clones, roughly 87% occurring once. A remark on this clone: The antigen is unknown.

Sequencing was performed on memory CD8+ T cells from PBMCs. Subset noted: CD45RO+ cells pooled with CCR7-negative TemRA cells. The clonotype comes from a man between 18 and 35 years old in good health. Some clones in this sample may be carry-over from other donors' samples.

The CDR3 is CASSSRTGGFLAPPDEQFF. Here the CDR3 DNA reads TGTGCCAGCAGCTCCAGGACGGGAGGATTCTTGGCCCCTCCGGATGAGCAGTTCTTC. This chain links TRBV11-2 with TRBJ2-1, with 7 bases matching TRBD2. The CDR3 runs to 19 residues. CDR1 and CDR2 (germline): SGHAT, FQNNGV. With 4 bases clipped from V and 8 bases from J, the junction kept 23 bases outside the gene matches.